Sequencing of this TCR beta chain was carried out in a study of cytomegalovirus exposure and HLA in healthy donors. Across the whole study: The 95 to 150 validation repertoires were produced on the same platform as the roughly 700 repertoires of the first cohort. This was reported in a later analysis. Study-wide results and limits: Usually a TCR sequence was rare, but some public TCRs were found in many donors. Through in vitro validation, a few CMV-associated chains were shown to be specific for CMV antigens. The study flagged about 150 TCR beta chains as cytomegalovirus-associated.

As concerns this clone: Its antigen is unknown.

Repertoires were generated with immunoSEQ multiplex PCR, while TCRdb's copy carries only in-frame clones and drops some. This sample has about 160,000 clones, with 85% found just once. V gave up 6 bases and J gave up 5 bases, with 14 bases separating them. CDR1 and CDR2 from the germline V gene are SEHNR and FQNEAQ (reference sequence). The CDR3 is 13 amino acids. Sample: PBMCs. This receptor was obtained from a man aged 30-40 years in good health and CMV-seropositive. This sequence joins TRBV7-9 and TRBJ2-7; D might be TRBD1 (6 bases). The CDR3 region is CASRPTGYDEQYF. The CDR3 nucleotides are TGTGCCAGCAGACCTACAGGGTACGACGAGCAGTACTTC.